Listed below are T cell receptor beta chains from one sample, sequenced in a study of tumor and adjacent non-tumor tissue in lung cancer. TCRdb re-derived calls from the multiplex PCR reads in MiXCR, one entry per CDR3 protein. The table lists more than 75,000 distinct CDR3 sequences, 55% to 70% of them singletons. The sequenced sample was lung tumor tissue. These TCRs come from a woman aged 65 to 85 with non-small cell lung cancer. The CDR3 runs from the conserved cysteine through the conserved F or W. The D gene is left open where the match is weak. Not all rows give a size; the values are once, few, many and, for expanded clones, a class.

j_gene	abundance	v_gene	d_gene	CDR3nt	CDR3aa
TRBJ1-2	NA	TRBV6-5	TRBD1	TGTGCCAGCAGTTACTCCACAGGGGGCGACTATGGTTACACCTTC	CASSYSTGGDYGYTF
TRBJ2-1	NA	TRBV6-2/TRBV6-3	TRBD1	TGTGCCTGGAGTTACGGGCAGGGGGCGCGGGATGAGCAATTCTTC	CAWSYGQGARDEQFF
TRBJ1-6	NA	TRBV6-6	NA	TGTCCCAGCAGTTCAGAAACAGGGTTGTCAACCCTCCACTTT	CPSSSETGLSTLHF
TRBJ1-2	few	TRBV7-9	TRBD1	TGTGCCAGCAGCTTAGGTCCCGGGACAGGACACCTCTATGGCTACACCTTC	CASSLGPGTGHLYGYTF
TRBJ2-3	many	TRBV30	NA	TGTGCCTGGAGTTCGTGGCAGGGAAGAGATACGCAGTATTTT	CAWSSWQGRDTQYF
TRBJ2-3	once	TRBV7-8	TRBD2	TGTGCCAGCAGCACAAGCGGGAGCCGCACAGATACGCGGTATTTT	CASSTSGSRTDTRYF
TRBJ2-2	NA	TRBV7-9	NA	TGTGCCAGCAGCTTAGCAATCGGGACAAGGAACACCGGGGAGCTGTTTTTT	CASSLAIGTRNTGELFF
TRBJ2-3	NA	TRBV29-1	NA	TGCAGCGGTGGGGGCTCAGGATATCCGTACACAGATACGCAGTATTTT	CSGGGSGYPYTDTQYF
TRBJ2-5	NA	TRBV29-1	NA	TGCAGCGTTGAATCTCCATACCAAGAGAACCAGTACTTC	CSVESPYQENQYF
TRBJ2-6	NA	TRBV5-4	NA	TGTGTCAGCAGCCCAGAACCCCCTGGGGCCAACGTCCTGACTTTC	CVSSPEPPGANVLTF
TRBJ1-1	NA	TRBV12-3/TRBV12-4	NA	TGTGCAAGCAGTCAGGCTAAGGACACTGAAACTTTCTTT	CASSQAKDTETFF
TRBJ2-5	NA	TRBV6-1	NA	TGTGTCAGCAGTGAACCGAGCAGGAGGGCGAGGGAGACCCGGTACTTC	CVSSEPSRRARETRYF
TRBJ2-3	once	TRBV29-1	NA	TGCAGCGTTGATATAGGGCCGCGGGATGCGCAGTATTTT	CSVDIGPRDAQYF
TRBJ2-2	NA	TRBV29-1	TRBD1	TGCAGCGCCCGACAGGGACCTCTTCCCGTGGAGCTGTTTTTT	CSARQGPLPVELFF
TRBJ2-7	NA	TRBV24-1	TRBD1	TGTGCCACCAGTGAGGCCGGGACAGGGTCCCACGAGCATTACTTC	CATSEAGTGSHEHYF
TRBJ1-4	NA	TRBV6-1	NA	TGTGCCAGCAGAGGAAGGGCCTGTGAAAAACTGTTTTTT	CASRGRACEKLFF
TRBJ1-4	NA	TRBV6-1	NA	TGTGCCAGCAGGGACGGATCAACAACTAATGAAAAACTGCTTTTC	CASRDGSTTNEKLLF
TRBJ2-3	NA	TRBV28	NA	TGTACCAGCAGCCTCTCTCTAGGGCGGGATACGCAGTATTTT	CTSSLSLGRDTQYF
TRBJ2-1	many	TRBV7-9	TRBD1	TGTGCCAGCAGCTGGACAGGGTCCAATGAGCAGTTCTTC	CASSWTGSNEQFF
TRBJ2-1	NA	TRBV29-1	NA	TGCAGCGTCGCTGACGGAGAAAATGAGCAGTTCTTC	CSVADGENEQFF
TRBJ2-3	NA	TRBV6-5	NA	TGTGCCAGCAGTCACGACTGTGCTAGTACAGATACACAGTATTTT	CASSHDCASTDTQYF
TRBJ2-2	NA	TRBV4-1	NA	TGCGCCAGCAGCCATGTTAGTTGGGTCGCCGGGGAGCTGTTTTTT	CASSHVSWVAGELFF
TRBJ2-3	once	TRBV29-1	NA	TGCAGCGTTGGAGATCACGGACAGTATGACATAGATACGCAGTATTTT	CSVGDHGQYDIDTQYF
TRBJ1-5	NA	TRBV6-1	NA	TGTGCCAGCAGTGATTACCTGCACCAACTTTTT	CASSDYLHQLF
TRBJ2-1	NA	TRBV12-3/TRBV12-4	TRBD2	TGTGCCAGCAATTTACGGGGGGTACCCTACAATGAGCAGTTCTTT	CASNLRGVPYNEQFF
TRBJ2-7	many	TRBV28	TRBD1	TGTGCCAGCAGTTTAATGGGACAGGGGCGCGAGCAGTACTTC	CASSLMGQGREQYF
TRBJ1-2	NA	TRBV6-5	NA	TGTGTCAGCAGGCACCGGACAGAAATTAACTATGGCTACACCTTC	CVSRHRTEINYGYTF
TRBJ2-2	few	TRBV5-1	NA	TGCGCCAGCAGCAAGGAGACCGGGGAGCTGTTTTTT	CASSKETGELFF
TRBJ2-7	NA	TRBV10-3	NA	TGTGCTATCAGTGAGGGGGAGCCCTACGAGCAGTACTTC	CAISEGEPYEQYF
TRBJ2-2	NA	TRBV12-3/TRBV12-4	NA	TGTGCCAGCAGTTTAAGGCAAACCGGGGAGCAGTTTTTT	CASSLRQTGEQFF
TRBJ2-1	NA	TRBV5-1	NA	TGCGCCAACAGCGCGGGGCAGTTCAATGAGCAGTTCTTC	CANSAGQFNEQFF
TRBJ2-5	NA	TRBV6-5	NA	TGTGCCAGCAGTTACCGGGACTGGAGGGAGATCCAGTACTTC	CASSYRDWREIQYF
TRBJ2-7	NA	TRBV4-2	NA	TGTGCCAGCAACCAAGTTTTCATCAGATTACTAGCAGGATTACCGAACTCCTACGAGCAGTACTTC	CASNQVFIRLLAGLPNSYEQYF
TRBJ1-1	NA	TRBV5-1	NA	TGCGCCAGCAGAGTCCAGGGCCCGAACACTGAAGCTTTCTTT	CASRVQGPNTEAFF
TRBJ2-7	many	TRBV28	TRBD1	TGTGCCAGCAGATCGACAGGGTCAAACTACGAGCAGTACTTC	CASRSTGSNYEQYF
TRBJ2-1	many	TRBV6-6	TRBD1	TGTGCCACAAACCCAGTCAACAGGGGGTTTATCAGTGAGCAGTTCTTC	CATNPVNRGFISEQFF
TRBJ1-5	few	TRBV18	NA	TGTGCCAGCTCACCACGGGGGGATAGCAATCAGCCCCAGCATTTT	CASSPRGDSNQPQHF
TRBJ2-3	NA	TRBV28	TRBD2	TGTGCCAGCACCCAACCCAGCGGGAGTGAAATAGATACGCAGTATTTT	CASTQPSGSEIDTQYF
TRBJ2-3	NA	TRBV29-1	NA	TGCAGCGTTGATAGCGGTACCACAGATAGGCAGTATTTT	CSVDSGTTDRQYF
TRBJ2-1	NA	TRBV14	NA	TGTGCCAACAGCCAAGTCTGGACGACCAGTCACGAGCAGTTCTTC	CANSQVWTTSHEQFF
TRBJ2-3	NA	TRBV29-1	TRBD2	TGCAGCGTCCGGACTAGCGGTGCTGATACGCAGTATTTT	CSVRTSGADTQYF
TRBJ2-5	NA	TRBV6-5	NA	TGTACCAGCAGCCCCGATTGGAGCGAGGGCGGGGAGAGCCAGTACTTC	CTSSPDWSEGGESQYF
TRBJ1-6	few	TRBV29-1	NA	TGCAGCGTTGCGACGGGCCAAAATTCACCCCTCCAGTTT	CSVATGQNSPLQF
TRBJ2-3	NA	TRBV28	NA	TGTGCCAGCAGTAGCAAGTCCGCACGCACAGATACGCAGTATTTT	CASSSKSARTDTQYF
TRBJ2-7	NA	TRBV6-6	TRBD2	TGTGGCAGCACAACGTACCTCGGGAACAGCGGGGCTAGCGTATACGAGCAGCACTTC	CGSTTYLGNSGASVYEQHF
TRBJ2-7	NA	TRBV28	NA	TGTGCCAGCAGTCCTCCCGCCTACGAGCAGTACTTC	CASSPPAYEQYF
TRBJ2-3	NA	TRBV29-1	TRBD1	TGCAGCGTTGAAGACACTGGGACAGGCCCCCCACATACGCGGTATTTT	CSVEDTGTGPPHTRYF
TRBJ2-5	few	TRBV5-1	TRBD1	TGCGCCAGCAGCCCGACAGGGGAACAAGAGACCCAGTACTTC	CASSPTGEQETQYF
TRBJ1-1	NA	TRBV29-1	NA	TGCAGCGTTAGATGTGGCGGCACTGAAGCTTTTTTT	CSVRCGGTEAFF
TRBJ2-7	medium-sized	TRBV5-1	TRBD1	TGCGCCAGCAGCCCCGGGACAGGGCACTACGAGCAGTACTTC	CASSPGTGHYEQYF
TRBJ2-7	many	TRBV6-1	NA	TGTGCCAGCAACTTTCAGGGGAGGGAGCAGTACTTC	CASNFQGREQYF
TRBJ1-1	few	TRBV29-1	TRBD1	TGCAGCGTTGCCAACAGGGGGACAAACACTGAAGCTTTCTTT	CSVANRGTNTEAFF
TRBJ2-1	many	TRBV12-3/TRBV12-4	NA	TGTGCCAGCAGTTCCCCGTTGGGGGGCCCCTCTTCGGGTAATGAGCAGTTCTTC	CASSSPLGGPSSGNEQFF
TRBJ2-1	many	TRBV6-2/TRBV6-3	NA	TGTGCCAGCAGTTACTTTTGGGACGGTAGAGAGCAGTTCTTC	CASSYFWDGREQFF
TRBJ2-7	NA	TRBV4-1	TRBD2	TGCGTCAGCAGCCCCCGGCTAGCGGTCTCCTACGAGCGGTACTTC	CVSSPRLAVSYERYF